The clone carrying this T cell receptor beta chain was seen a single time. The V end lost 0 bases, the J end lost 0 bases, and 12 bases lay between the germline ends. The length of the CDR3 is 17 residues. Germline lookup yields CDR1 MGHRA and CDR2 YSYEKL. Data came from immunoSEQ multiplex PCR; TCRdb stores just in-frame clones and leaves some out. This table has about 160,000 clones, 90% to 95% appearing once. This sample was taken from a study of blood T cell repertoires in COVID-19. Overall study: The samples span acute and convalescent COVID-19 from the United States, Italy and Spain.

The sequenced sample was peripheral blood. This chain links TRBV4-1 with TRBJ1-5; TRBD1 might be the D (6 bases). This receptor was obtained from a woman in her forties or fifties with acute or convalescent COVID-19. The CDR3 nucleotides are TGCGCCAGCAGCCAAGAGACGGACAGTTATAGCAATCAGCCCCAGCATTTT. Amino acid sequence: CASSQETDSYSNQPQHF.